The rows below give T cell receptor beta chains drawn from one sample of a study of T cells in Graves' hyperthyroidism and ophthalmopathy. TCRdb reanalysed the multiplex PCR reads using MiXCR and keeps one entry per CDR3 protein. The data hold about 590,000 distinct CDR3 sequences, with about 14% observed a single time. The sample consisted of blood. The receptors originated from a young woman with Graves' ophthalmopathy. The CDR3 runs from the conserved cysteine through the conserved F or W. The D gene is left open where the match is weak. Clone size is not always given. Where it is, it says once, few, many or a class for expanded clones.

J,V,size,D,CDR3,DNA
TRBJ2-1,TRBV28,many,-,CASSHLEAGTYNEQFF,TGTGCCAGCAGCCATTTGGAGGCGGGTACCTACAATGAGCAGTTCTTC
TRBJ2-7,TRBV27,-,-,CASRSQGSYTGFSYEQYF,TGTGCCAGCAGATCGCAGGGCTCCTATACGGGGTTCTCCTACGAGCAGTACTTC
TRBJ2-1,TRBV11-2,many,-,CASSDGLGGHSEQFF,TGTGCCAGCAGCGACGGACTAGGGGGACACAGTGAGCAGTTCTTC
TRBJ1-1,TRBV30,-,-,CACEDPSPRGTEAFF,TGTGCCTGCGAGGACCCCTCACCGCGGGGCACTGAAGCTTTCTTT
TRBJ1-1,TRBV13,many,-,CASSNGDLNTEAFF,TGTGCCAGCAGCAATGGGGATCTGAACACTGAAGCTTTCTTT
TRBJ2-1,TRBV5-1,few,-,CASSPRVSAGEQFF,TGCGCCAGCAGCCCCCGCGTTAGCGCCGGTGAGCAGTTCTTC
TRBJ2-2,TRBV2,many,TRBD1,CASNWDRNTGELFF,TGTGCCAGCAATTGGGACAGAAACACCGGGGAGCTGTTTTTT
TRBJ2-1,TRBV11-2,-,TRBD2,CASSSGLVGNEQFF,TGTGCCAGCAGCTCCGGACTAGTCGGGAATGAGCAGTTCTTC
TRBJ2-7,TRBV4-2,-,-,CASSQAYGGGAYEQYF,TGTGCCAGCAGCCAAGCTTATGGAGGGGGCGCCTACGAGCAGTACTTC
TRBJ2-1,TRBV3-1,-,-,CASRQEGVSDEQFF,TGTGCCAGCAGGCAAGAAGGCGTGAGCGATGAGCAGTTCTTC
TRBJ1-6,TRBV20-1,once,-,CSPFDKYNSPLHF,TGCAGTCCCTTCGACAAGTATAATTCACCCCTCCACTTT
TRBJ2-7,TRBV27,-,TRBD2,CASRTVRGGAEQYF,TGTGCCAGCAGAACCGTCCGGGGGGGCGCCGAGCAGTACTTC
TRBJ1-2,TRBV7-3,few,-,CASILRPEPPYGYTF,TGTGCCAGCATCCTGCGTCCCGAACCCCCTTATGGCTACACCTTC
TRBJ1-5,TRBV11-1,-,TRBD1,CASSLPPGQGNQPQHF,TGTGCCAGCAGCCTACCGCCGGGACAGGGGAATCAGCCCCAGCATTTT
TRBJ1-4,TRBV18,-,-,CASSPSSSEKLFF,TGTGCCAGCTCACCTAGTTCGTCCGAAAAACTGTTTTTT
TRBJ2-2,TRBV29-1,-,-,CSVESTARNTGELFF,TGCAGCGTTGAGTCGACAGCGAGAAACACCGGGGAGCTGTTTTTT
TRBJ1-2,TRBV6-5,many,-,CASSYSHGLGYGYTF,TGTGCCAGCAGTTACTCCCATGGGCTGGGCTATGGCTACACCTTC
TRBJ2-5,TRBV6-2/TRBV6-3,many,-,CASRARPTYLWQETQYF,TGTGCCAGCAGAGCAAGACCAACCTATCTCTGGCAAGAGACCCAGTACTTC
TRBJ2-1,TRBV7-9,many,-,CASSLGPAVTSGEFF,TGTGCCAGCAGCTTAGGTCCCGCAGTGACCTCTGGAGAGTTCTTC
TRBJ2-1,TRBV6-1,few,TRBD2,CASRGLAVEQFF,TGTGCCAGCAGAGGACTAGCGGTTGAGCAGTTCTTC
TRBJ2-7,TRBV30,-,TRBD1,CAWRPTGAPFSSYEQYF,TGTGCCTGGCGCCCGACAGGGGCCCCGTTCAGCTCCTACGAGCAGTACTTC
TRBJ2-4,TRBV30,many,-,CAWNPQGTNIQYF,TGTGCCTGGAACCCTCAGGGAACGAACATTCAGTACTTC